Sequencing of this T cell receptor (beta chain) was carried out in a study of cytomegalovirus exposure and HLA in healthy donors. Study-wide results and limits: As immune exposure information, only CMV serostatus was available. Most likely, a cluster of highly shared sequence variants arose as a sequencing artifact. There were a few CMV-associated chains whose specificity for CMV antigens was confirmed in vitro.

Donors had nominal health at sampling but likely had unrecorded immune exposures. Vbeta (60) and Jbeta (13) primers were used in the PCR. Only in-frame clones appear in the TCRdb table, and some are missing; sequencing was by immunoSEQ multiplex PCR. Of some 190,000 clones detected, 77% appear once; the ten largest clones hold over 1.1%. V lost 0 bases and J 3 bases, leaving 17 bases between the germline ends. The germline V gene has CDR1 GTSNPN and CDR2 SVGIG (reference sequence). CDR3 size: 16 residues. As to this clone: Its antigen is unknown.

The source material was PBMCs. This clonotype was obtained from a man aged 18 to 29 in good health and CMV-seronegative. V and J are TRBV30 and TRBJ2-5; a weak D match, TRBD1 (5 bases). The CDR3 nucleotides read TGTGCCTGGAGTGTCGGTGGGGCGCCTTTCAAAGAGACCCAGTACTTC. Its translation is CAWSVGGAPFKETQYF.